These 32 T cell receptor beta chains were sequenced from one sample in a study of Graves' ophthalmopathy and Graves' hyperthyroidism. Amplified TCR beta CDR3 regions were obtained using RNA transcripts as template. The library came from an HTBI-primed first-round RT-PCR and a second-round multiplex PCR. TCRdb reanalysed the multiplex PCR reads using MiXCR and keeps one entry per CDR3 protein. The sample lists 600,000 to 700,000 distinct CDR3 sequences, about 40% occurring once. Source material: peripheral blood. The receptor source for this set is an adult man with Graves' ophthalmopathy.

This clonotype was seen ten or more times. In DNA form, the CDR3 reads TGTGCCATCAGTGAGTCCAGCAGGTTGTACAGAACCTACGAGCAGTACTTC. Its translation is CAISESSRLYRTYEQYF. This rearrangement joins TRBV10-3 to TRBJ2-7; D not certain. The CDR3 is made up of 17 amino acids. Germline V CDR1 and CDR2: ENHRY, SYGVKD. Trimming took 0 bases from V and 2 from J, leaving 17 bases between them.

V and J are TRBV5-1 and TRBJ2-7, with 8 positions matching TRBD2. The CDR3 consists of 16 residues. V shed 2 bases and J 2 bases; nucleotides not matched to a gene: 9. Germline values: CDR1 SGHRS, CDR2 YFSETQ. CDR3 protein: CASSLGVLAGTYEQYF. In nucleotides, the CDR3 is TGCGCCAGCAGCTTAGGGGTATTAGCGGGAACCTACGAGCAGTACTTC.

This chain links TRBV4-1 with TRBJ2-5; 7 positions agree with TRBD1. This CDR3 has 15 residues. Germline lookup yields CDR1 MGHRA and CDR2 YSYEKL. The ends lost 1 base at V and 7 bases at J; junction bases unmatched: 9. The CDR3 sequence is CASSQVPGGIGTQYF. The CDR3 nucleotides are TGCGCCAGCAGCCAAGTCCCAGGGGGAATAGGGACCCAGTACTTC.

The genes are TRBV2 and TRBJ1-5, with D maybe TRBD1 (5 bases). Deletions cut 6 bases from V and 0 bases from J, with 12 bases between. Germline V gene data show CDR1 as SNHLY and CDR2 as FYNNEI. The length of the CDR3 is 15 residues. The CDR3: CASRRGTYSNQPQHF. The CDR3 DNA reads TGTGCCAGCAGAAGGGGAACGTATAGCAATCAGCCCCAGCATTTT.

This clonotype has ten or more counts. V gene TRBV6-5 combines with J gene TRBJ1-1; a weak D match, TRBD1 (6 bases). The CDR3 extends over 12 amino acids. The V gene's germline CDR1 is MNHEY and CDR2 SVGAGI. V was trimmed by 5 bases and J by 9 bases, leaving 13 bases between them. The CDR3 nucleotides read TGTGCCAGCAGTCAACAGGGACGGAAAGCTTTCTTT. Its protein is CASSQQGRKAFF.

CDR3 sequence: CADGVYGYTF. CDR3 in DNA: TGTGCCGACGGAGTCTATGGCTACACCTTC. This sequence joins TRBV25-1 and TRBJ1-2; D remains unclear. The CDR3 is 10 amino acids. Per germline, CDR1 MGHDK and CDR2 SYGVNS. Deletions cut 11 bases from V and 4 bases from J, with 8 bases between.

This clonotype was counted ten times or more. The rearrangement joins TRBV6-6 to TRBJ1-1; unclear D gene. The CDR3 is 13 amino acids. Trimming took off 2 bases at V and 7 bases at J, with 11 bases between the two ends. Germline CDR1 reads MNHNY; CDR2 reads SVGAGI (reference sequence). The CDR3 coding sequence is TGTGCCAGCAGTTACCTCGGGCCTAATGAAGCTTTCTTT. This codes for CASSYLGPNEAFF.

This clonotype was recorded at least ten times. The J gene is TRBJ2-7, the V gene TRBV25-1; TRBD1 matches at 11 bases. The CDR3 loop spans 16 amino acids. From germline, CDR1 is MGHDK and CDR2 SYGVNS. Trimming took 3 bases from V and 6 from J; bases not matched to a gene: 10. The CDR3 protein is CASSDWGTGGYVEQYF. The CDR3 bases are TGTGCCAGCAGTGACTGGGGGACAGGGGGGTATGTCGAGCAGTACTTC.

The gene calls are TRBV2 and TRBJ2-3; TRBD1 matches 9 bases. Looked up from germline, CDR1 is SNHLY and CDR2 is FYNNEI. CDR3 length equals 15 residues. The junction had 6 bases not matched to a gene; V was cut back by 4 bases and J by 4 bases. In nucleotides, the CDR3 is TGTGCCAGCAGTGCCCGACAGGGGGGCCCAGATACGCAGTATTTT. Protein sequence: CASSARQGGPDTQYF.

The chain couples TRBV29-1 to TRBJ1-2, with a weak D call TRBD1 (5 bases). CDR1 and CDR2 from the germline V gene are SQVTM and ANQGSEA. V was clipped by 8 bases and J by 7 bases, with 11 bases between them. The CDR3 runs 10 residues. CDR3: CSSAGIGYTF. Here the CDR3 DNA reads TGCAGCAGTGCAGGGATTGGCTACACCTTC.

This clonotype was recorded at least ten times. The CDR3 loop reads CAISASGVSEAFF. In DNA, the CDR3 is TGTGCCATCAGTGCGTCGGGGGTAAGTGAAGCTTTCTTT. The V gene is TRBV10-3, the J gene TRBJ1-1; a possible D gene is TRBD1 (5 bases). Germline CDR1 and CDR2: ENHRY and SYGVKD. There are 13 residues in the CDR3. Trimming pared 4 bases from V and 7 bases from J, leaving 13 bases between.

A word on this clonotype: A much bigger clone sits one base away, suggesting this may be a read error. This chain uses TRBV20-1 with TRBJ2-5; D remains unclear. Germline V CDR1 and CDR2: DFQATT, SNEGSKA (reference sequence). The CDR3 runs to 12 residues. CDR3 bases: TGCAGTGCCCCTGGGGAACAAGGGACCCAGTACTTC. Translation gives CSAPGEQGTQYF.

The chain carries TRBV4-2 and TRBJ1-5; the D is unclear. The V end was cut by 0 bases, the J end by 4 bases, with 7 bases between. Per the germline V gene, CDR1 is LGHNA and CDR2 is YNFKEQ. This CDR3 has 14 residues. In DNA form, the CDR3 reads TGTGCCAGCAGCCAAGAGCGGGTAAATCAGCCCCAGCATTTT. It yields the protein CASSQERVNQPQHF.

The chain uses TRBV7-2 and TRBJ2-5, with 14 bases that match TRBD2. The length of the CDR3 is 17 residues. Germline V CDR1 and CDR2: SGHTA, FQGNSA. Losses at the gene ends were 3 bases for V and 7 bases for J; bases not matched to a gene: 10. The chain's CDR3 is CASSLGLAGELEGTQYF. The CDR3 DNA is TGTGCCAGCAGCTTGGGACTAGCGGGAGAGCTGGAGGGGACCCAGTACTTC.

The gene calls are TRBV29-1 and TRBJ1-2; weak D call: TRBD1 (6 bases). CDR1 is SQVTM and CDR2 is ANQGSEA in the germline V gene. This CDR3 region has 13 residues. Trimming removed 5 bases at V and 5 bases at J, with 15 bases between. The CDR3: CSVTGRTGYGYTF. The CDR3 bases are TGCAGCGTTACTGGTCGTACAGGGTATGGCTACACCTTC.

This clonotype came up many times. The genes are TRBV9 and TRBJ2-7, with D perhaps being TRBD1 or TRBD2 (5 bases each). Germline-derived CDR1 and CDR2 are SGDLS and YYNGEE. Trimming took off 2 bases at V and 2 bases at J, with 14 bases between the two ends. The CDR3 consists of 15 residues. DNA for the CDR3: TGTGCCAGCAGCGTTGGGGACGGAGGCACCTACGAGCAGTACTTC. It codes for CASSVGDGGTYEQYF.

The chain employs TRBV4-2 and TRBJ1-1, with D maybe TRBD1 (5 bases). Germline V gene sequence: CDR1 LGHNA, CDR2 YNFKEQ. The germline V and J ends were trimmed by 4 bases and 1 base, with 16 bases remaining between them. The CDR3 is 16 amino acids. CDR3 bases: TGTGCCAGCAGCCCCCCCGCCGGGGCGTCGAACACTGAAGCTTTCTTT. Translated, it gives CASSPPAGASNTEAFF.

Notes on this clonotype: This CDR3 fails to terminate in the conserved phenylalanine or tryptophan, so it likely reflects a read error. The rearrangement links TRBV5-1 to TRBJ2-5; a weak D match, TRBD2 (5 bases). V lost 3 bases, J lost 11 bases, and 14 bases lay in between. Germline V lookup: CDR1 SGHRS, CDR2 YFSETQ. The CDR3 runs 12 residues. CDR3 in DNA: TGCGCCAGCAGCTCGACTACGGCCGGACAGTACACC. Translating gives CASSSTTAGQYT.

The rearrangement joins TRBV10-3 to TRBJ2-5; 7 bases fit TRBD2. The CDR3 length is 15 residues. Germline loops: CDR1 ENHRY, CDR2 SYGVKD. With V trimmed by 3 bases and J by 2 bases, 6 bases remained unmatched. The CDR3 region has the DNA TGTGCCATCAGTGACGTTGGGGGAGGGCAAGAGACCCAGTACTTC. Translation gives CAISDVGGGQETQYF.

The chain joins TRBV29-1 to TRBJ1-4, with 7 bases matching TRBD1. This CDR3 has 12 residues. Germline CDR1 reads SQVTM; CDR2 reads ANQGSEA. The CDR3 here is CSRQGKNEKLFF. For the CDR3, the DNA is TGCAGTCGACAGGGAAAGAATGAAAAACTGTTTTTT.

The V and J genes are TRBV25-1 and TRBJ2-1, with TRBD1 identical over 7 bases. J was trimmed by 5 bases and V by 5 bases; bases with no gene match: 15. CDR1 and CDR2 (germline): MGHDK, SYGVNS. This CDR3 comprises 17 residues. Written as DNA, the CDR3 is TGTGCCAGCAGTAACCCGGCAGGGACAGATGAAGACAATGAGCAGTTCTTC. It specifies CASSNPAGTDEDNEQFF.

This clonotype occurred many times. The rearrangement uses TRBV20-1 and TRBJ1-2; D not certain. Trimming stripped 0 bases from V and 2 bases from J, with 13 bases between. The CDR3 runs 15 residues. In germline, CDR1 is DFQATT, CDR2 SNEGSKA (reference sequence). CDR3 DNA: TGCAGTGCTAGAGATTCAAGGACCCTGAACTATGGCTACACCTTC. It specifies CSARDSRTLNYGYTF.

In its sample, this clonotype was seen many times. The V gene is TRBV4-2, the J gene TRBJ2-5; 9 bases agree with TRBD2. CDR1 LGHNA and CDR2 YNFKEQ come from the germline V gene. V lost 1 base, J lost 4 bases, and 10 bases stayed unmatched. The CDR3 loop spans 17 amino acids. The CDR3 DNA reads TGTGCCAGCAGCCAAGGCGCCATACCAGCGGGAGGAGAGACCCAGTACTTC. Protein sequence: CASSQGAIPAGGETQYF.

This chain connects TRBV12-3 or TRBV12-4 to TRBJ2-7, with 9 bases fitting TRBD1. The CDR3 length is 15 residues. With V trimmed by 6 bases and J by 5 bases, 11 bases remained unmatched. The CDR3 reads CASSLPGQGRNEQYF. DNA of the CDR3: TGTGCCAGCAGCCTTCCGGGACAGGGACGTAACGAGCAGTACTTC.

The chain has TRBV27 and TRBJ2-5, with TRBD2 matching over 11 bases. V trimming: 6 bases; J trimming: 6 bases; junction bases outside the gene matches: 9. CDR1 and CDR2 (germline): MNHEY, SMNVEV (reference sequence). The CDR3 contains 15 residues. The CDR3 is CASRETTSGVKTQYF. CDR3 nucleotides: TGTGCCAGCAGGGAGACGACTAGCGGGGTTAAGACCCAGTACTTC.

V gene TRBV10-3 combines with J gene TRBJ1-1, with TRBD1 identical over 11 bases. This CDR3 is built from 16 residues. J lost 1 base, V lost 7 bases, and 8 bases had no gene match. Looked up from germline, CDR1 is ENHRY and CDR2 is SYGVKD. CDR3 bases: TGTGCCATCACGCAGGGACAGGGGGAACCGAACACTGAAGCTTTCTTT. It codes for CAITQGQGEPNTEAFF.

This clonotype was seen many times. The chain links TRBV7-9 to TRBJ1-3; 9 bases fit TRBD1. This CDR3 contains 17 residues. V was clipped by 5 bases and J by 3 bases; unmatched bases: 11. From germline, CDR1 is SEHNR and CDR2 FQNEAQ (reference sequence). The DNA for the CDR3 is TGTGCCAGCAGCCTAGGGACAGGGAGCTGGAGTGGAAACACCATATATTTT. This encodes CASSLGTGSWSGNTIYF.

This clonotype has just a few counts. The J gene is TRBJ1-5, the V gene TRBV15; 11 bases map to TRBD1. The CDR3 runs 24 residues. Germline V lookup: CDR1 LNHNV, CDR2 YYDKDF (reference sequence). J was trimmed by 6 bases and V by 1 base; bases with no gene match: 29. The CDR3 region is CATSRVDLLYRKGQGAKSSQPQHF. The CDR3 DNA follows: TGTGCCACCAGCAGAGTGGATCTTTTGTACCGAAAAGGACAGGGGGCAAAGAGTAGTCAGCCCCAGCATTTT.

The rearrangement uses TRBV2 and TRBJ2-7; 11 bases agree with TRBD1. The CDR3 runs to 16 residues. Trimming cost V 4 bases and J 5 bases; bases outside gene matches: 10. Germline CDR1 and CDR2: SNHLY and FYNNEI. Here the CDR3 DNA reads TGTGCCAGCAGTGCGGGACAGGGGGTTGTATGGGACGAGCAGTACTTC. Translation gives CASSAGQGVVWDEQYF.

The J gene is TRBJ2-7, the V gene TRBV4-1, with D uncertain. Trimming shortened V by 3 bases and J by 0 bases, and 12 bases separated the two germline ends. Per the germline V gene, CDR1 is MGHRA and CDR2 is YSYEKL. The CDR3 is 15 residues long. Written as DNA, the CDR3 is TGCGCCAGCAGCCAGCAGGCGGAGAGCTCCTACGAGCAGTACTTC. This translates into CASSQQAESSYEQYF.

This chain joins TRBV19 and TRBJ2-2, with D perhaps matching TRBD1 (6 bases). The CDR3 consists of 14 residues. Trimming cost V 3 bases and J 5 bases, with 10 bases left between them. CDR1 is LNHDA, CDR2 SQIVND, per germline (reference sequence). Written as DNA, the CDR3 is TGTGCCAGTAGTATGACGGGGACAACCGGGGAGCTGTTTTTT. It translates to CASSMTGTTGELFF.

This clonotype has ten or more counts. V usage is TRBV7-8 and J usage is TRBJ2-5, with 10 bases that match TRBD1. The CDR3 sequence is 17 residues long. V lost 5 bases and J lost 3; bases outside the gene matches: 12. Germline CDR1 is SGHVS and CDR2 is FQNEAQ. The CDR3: CASSPRQGATSEETQYF. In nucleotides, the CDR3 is TGTGCCAGCAGCCCCAGACAGGGGGCGACGTCGGAAGAGACCCAGTACTTC. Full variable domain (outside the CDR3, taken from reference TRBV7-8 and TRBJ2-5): GAGVSQSPRYKVAKRGQDVALRCDPISGHVSLFWYQQALGQGPEFLTYFQNEAQLDKSGLPSDRFFAERPEGSVSTLKIQRTQQEDSAVYLCASSPRQGATSEETQYFGPGTRLLVL.